The source of this T cell receptor (beta chain) is a study of blood T cell repertoires in COVID-19. Study background: Nucleic acid was either cDNA or gDNA, and it came from T cells, B-cell-depleted T cells, or PBMCs.

Profiling relied on immunoSEQ multiplex PCR, and the TCRdb table lists in-frame clones only, not all of them. The repertoire has around 130,000 clones, more than 70% of them found once; the top ten carry under 5%. Germline V lookup: CDR1 SGHNT, CDR2 YENEEA. The CDR3 has 13 amino acids. Deletions cut 5 bases from V and 3 bases from J, with 5 bases between. Sequencing input: peripheral blood. The gene calls are TRBV11-3 and TRBJ2-6; D not resolved. The TCR was taken from a man in his 60s with acute or convalescent COVID-19. CDR3 amino acids: CASSPGGANVLTF. In DNA form, the CDR3 reads TGTGCCAGCAGCCCGGGTGGGGCCAACGTCCTGACTTTC.